This TCR beta chain comes out of a study of OX40 agonist ivuxolimab in advanced cancers. On the study more broadly: Partial responses occurred in three patients (one hepatocellular carcinoma, two cutaneous melanoma).

Overall study results and limits: At 0.1-3.0 mg/kg, partial responders had clonal expansion among the lowest observed.

The CDR3 totals 13 residues. Per germline, CDR1 SQVTM and CDR2 ANQGSEA. Trimming took off 5 bases at V and 7 bases at J, with 15 bases between the two ends. TCRdb's copy holds only in-frame clones and misses some; the assay was immunoSEQ multiplex PCR. The sample holds around 20,000 clones; 90% are singletons and the top ten take 45% to 50%. Drawing of blood for sampling happened at baseline, at cycle 4 day 1, and at cycle 7 day 1. To note about this clone: The antigen remains unidentified.

The sequence came from an adult with an advanced solid tumor such as melanoma, head and neck, liver or kidney cancer. This sample comprised CD4+ or CD8+ T cells sorted from blood, obtained in a trial of the OX40 agonist ivuxolimab. The chain recombines TRBV29-1 with TRBJ1-3; D not resolved. The CDR3 here is CSVLALFSNTIYF. The CDR3 DNA reads TGCAGCGTTCTGGCCCTCTTCTCGAACACCATATATTTT. The full variable domain, in which reference TRBV29-1 and TRBJ1-3 provide the parts outside the CDR3, is SAVISQKPSRDICQRGTSLTIQCQVDSQVTMMFWYRQQPGQSLTLIATANQGSEATYESGFVIDKFPISRPNLTFSTLTVSNMSPEDSSIYLCSVLALFSNTIYFGEGSWLTVV.